Sequencing of this T cell receptor (beta chain) was carried out in a study of cytomegalovirus exposure and HLA in healthy donors. Turning to the study itself: Genotyping showed 75% to 90% of roughly 400 donors falling in the Caucasian-associated ancestry cluster.

The study's findings and limits: Analysis was carried out at a later point, and it linked a missense DCLRE1C variant to TCR beta V- and J-gene trimming.

CDR3 size: 14 residues. V lost 5 bases and J lost 4; bases outside the gene matches: 5. CDR1 is MNHEY, CDR2 SMNVEV, per germline (reference sequence). Of note for this clone: What it binds is not known.

Primers: 60 Vbeta forward and 13 Jbeta reverse. Sequenced by immunoSEQ multiplex PCR; TCRdb stores in-frame clones only, minus some. This table has about 180,000 clones, over 65% appearing once. The J gene is TRBJ2-7, the V gene TRBV27, with 10 bases lining up with TRBD1. The source of this sequence is a man between 18 and 29 years old in good health and CMV-seronegative. The sequenced material came from PBMCs. The CDR3 is CASSTGTGAYEQYF. The CDR3 DNA sequence: TGTGCCAGCAGTACAGGGACAGGGGCATACGAGCAGTACTTC.